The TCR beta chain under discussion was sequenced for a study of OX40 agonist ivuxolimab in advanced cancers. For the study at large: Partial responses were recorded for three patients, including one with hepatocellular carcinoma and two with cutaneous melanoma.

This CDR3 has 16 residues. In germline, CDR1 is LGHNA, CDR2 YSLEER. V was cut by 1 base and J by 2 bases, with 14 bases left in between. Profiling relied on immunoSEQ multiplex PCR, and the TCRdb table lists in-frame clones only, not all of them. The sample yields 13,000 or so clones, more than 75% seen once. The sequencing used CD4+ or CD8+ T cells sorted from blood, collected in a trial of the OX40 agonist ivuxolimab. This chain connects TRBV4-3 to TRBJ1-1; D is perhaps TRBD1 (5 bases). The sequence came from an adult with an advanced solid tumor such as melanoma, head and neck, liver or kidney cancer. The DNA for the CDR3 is TGCGCCAGCAGCCAAGTGTTTTCAGGGTTCAACACTGAAGCTTTCTTT. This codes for CASSQVFSGFNTEAFF.